A selection of T cell receptor beta chains follows, all from one sample in a study of blood T cell repertoires in COVID-19. Sequencing used immunoSEQ multiplex PCR; TCRdb keeps in-frame clones, though not all of them. This table holds approximately 190,000 clones, 80% to 85% found once. The sample taken for sequencing was PBMCs or T cells enriched from blood (not recorded which). These receptors were collected from a young woman who had been exposed to COVID-19. The CDR3 runs from the conserved cysteine through the conserved F or W. The order of the fields is clone size, V gene, J gene, D gene, CDR3 protein, CDR3 DNA. D genes are given only for firm matches. Some rows mark clone size as missing; the rest say once, few, many or name a class of expanded clone.

>few|TRBV27|TRBJ1-5|.
CAGGQSYSNQPQHF
TGTGCCGGCGGACAGAGCTATAGCAATCAGCCCCAGCATTTT
>.|TRBV11-2|TRBJ1-2|.
CASSLDFKGLGYGYTF
TGTGCCAGCAGCTTAGATTTCAAGGGGTTAGGGTATGGCTACACCTTC
>.|TRBV4-1|TRBJ2-1|TRBD2
CASSLAGSSYNEQFF
TGCGCCAGCAGTTTAGCGGGGAGCTCCTACAATGAGCAGTTCTTC
>.|TRBV7-2|TRBJ1-6|.
CASSLTASNSPLHF
TGTGCCAGCAGCTTGACAGCCTCTAATTCACCCCTCCACTTT
>.|TRBV4-1|TRBJ2-7|TRBD2
CASSQESSSGGYEQYF
TGCGCCAGCAGCCAAGAAAGTAGCAGCGGGGGATACGAGCAGTACTTC
>.|TRBV25-1|TRBJ1-2|TRBD1
CASSETGGAPYGYTF
TGTGCCAGCAGTGAAACAGGGGGCGCCCCCTATGGCTACACCTTC
>.|TRBV25-1|TRBJ1-2|.
CASSDSETNGYTF
TGTGCCAGCAGTGATTCCGAGACAAATGGCTACACCTTC
>.|TRBV7-2|TRBJ1-1|.
CASSLALFRNTEAFF
TGTGCCAGCAGCTTAGCGCTTTTCAGGAACACTGAAGCTTTCTTT
>.|TRBV27|TRBJ2-2|TRBD2
CASIAGGLSWNTGELFF
TGTGCCAGCATAGCGGGGGGGTTATCATGGAACACCGGGGAGCTGTTTTTT
>.|TRBV5-4|TRBJ2-3|.
CASSSPWGQSTDTQYF
TGTGCCAGCAGCTCGCCCTGGGGGCAGAGCACAGATACGCAGTATTTT
>few|TRBV5-6|TRBJ1-2|TRBD1
CASSRTGGDGYTF
TGTGCCAGCAGCCGGACAGGGGGCGACGGCTACACCTTC
>.|TRBV3-1/TRBV3-2|TRBJ2-1|.
CASSLSNFNEQFF
TGTGCCAGCAGCCTAAGCAACTTCAATGAGCAGTTCTTC
>.|TRBV25-1|TRBJ1-2|.
CASNDRGGNYGYTF
TGTGCGAGCAACGACCGGGGGGGTAACTATGGCTACACCTTC
>few|TRBV2|TRBJ1-3|TRBD1
CASSEFQGAGNTIYF
TGTGCCAGCAGCGAATTCCAGGGGGCTGGAAACACCATATATTTT
>.|TRBV15|TRBJ2-7|.
CATSTEEPGNEQYF
TGTGCCACCAGCACCGAGGAACCAGGGAACGAGCAGTACTTC
>few|TRBV3-1/TRBV3-2|TRBJ1-1|.
CASSQVGGREAFF
TGTGCCAGCAGCCAAGTCGGGGGAAGAGAAGCTTTCTTT
>.|TRBV2|TRBJ2-7|.
CASRDNRDTLEQYF
TGTGCCAGCAGAGATAACAGGGATACCCTCGAGCAGTACTTC
>once|TRBV30|TRBJ1-4|.
CAWRIPLATNEKLFF
TGTGCCTGGAGAATCCCCCTTGCAACTAATGAAAAACTGTTTTTT
>.|TRBV2|TRBJ1-6|.
CASSEDVSRKDSPLHF
TGTGCCAGCAGTGAAGATGTATCCAGGAAAGATTCACCCCTCCACTTT
>.|TRBV6-5|TRBJ2-7|TRBD2
CASISIAGATYEQYF
TGTGCCAGCATATCAATAGCGGGGGCAACCTACGAGCAGTACTTC
>.|TRBV7-6|TRBJ2-5|TRBD2
CASSLTGGTSRETQYF
TGTGCCAGCAGCTTAACGGGGGGGACTTCACGGGAGACCCAGTACTTC
>.|TRBV3-1/TRBV3-2|TRBJ2-5|.
CASSYQEGWEETQYF
TGTGCCAGCAGCTATCAGGAGGGGTGGGAGGAGACCCAGTACTTC
>.|TRBV5-6|TRBJ1-3|.
CASSLLQALGNTIYF
TGTGCCAGCAGCTTGCTCCAGGCTCTGGGAAACACCATATATTTT
>.|TRBV5-1|TRBJ1-1|.
CASSSRPGDTEAFF
TGCGCCAGCAGTTCCCGCCCGGGGGACACTGAAGCTTTCTTT
>.|TRBV19|TRBJ1-4|.
CASSMQQGHNEKLFF
TGTGCCAGTAGTATGCAACAGGGTCATAATGAAAAACTGTTTTTT